The 19 T cell receptor beta chains below all came from one sample that was sequenced in a study of blood T cell repertoires in COVID-19. Clones were read by immunoSEQ multiplex PCR, and TCRdb kept only the in-frame ones, dropping some. The table shows about 180,000 clones, with more than 75% occurring only once. Sequenced material: PBMCs or T cells enriched from blood (not recorded which). The receptors come from a woman aged 45 to 65 who had recovered from COVID-19.

This chain uses TRBV7-2 with TRBJ1-5, with D maybe TRBD1 (6 bases). Germline-derived CDR1 and CDR2 are SGHTA and FQGNSA. The V gene lost 1 base and the J gene lost 6 bases, with 13 bases spanning the gap. There are 15 residues in the CDR3. CDR3 residues: CASSLEGGVGQPQHF. The CDR3 bases are TGTGCCAGCAGCTTAGAGGGGGGGGTAGGTCAGCCCCAGCATTTT.

The chain is built from TRBV24-1 and TRBJ2-5; 9 bases fit TRBD1. Germline V lookup: CDR1 KGHDR, CDR2 SFDVKD. The CDR3 runs to 16 residues. The trim removed 2 bases at V and 0 bases at J, leaving 3 bases unmatched. The CDR3 is CATSDSGQGNQETQYF. The DNA for the CDR3 is TGTGCCACCAGTGATTCGGGACAGGGCAACCAAGAGACCCAGTACTTC.

This chain uses TRBV7-9 with TRBJ2-7; no clear D gene. CDR3 length: 12 amino acids. Germline V CDR1 and CDR2: SEHNR, FQNEAQ (reference sequence). The V end lost 2 bases, the J end lost 7 bases, and 9 bases lay between the germline ends. DNA of the CDR3: TGTGCCAGCAGCTTAAATCTGGCAGAGCAGTACTTC. Amino acid sequence: CASSLNLAEQYF.

The CDR3 here is CASSIEGVSNQPQHF. The CDR3 region has the DNA TGTGCCAGTAGTATTGAAGGAGTTAGCAATCAGCCCCAGCATTTT. The rearrangement links TRBV19 to TRBJ1-5, with D unclear. Trimming stripped 3 bases from V and 0 bases from J, with 9 bases between. Per germline, CDR1 LNHDA and CDR2 SQIVND (reference sequence). The length of the CDR3 is 15 residues. Full variable domain (outside the CDR3, taken from reference TRBV19 and TRBJ1-5): DGGITQSPKYLFRKEGQNVTLSCEQNLNHDAMYWYRQDPGQGLRLIYYSQIVNDFQKGDIAEGYSVSREKKESFPLTVTSAQKNPTAFYLCASSIEGVSNQPQHFGDGTRLSIL.

V usage is TRBV5-1 and J usage is TRBJ1-3, with D possibly being TRBD1 (5 bases). Trimming took 0 bases from V and 0 from J, leaving 7 bases between them. The CDR3 loop spans 15 amino acids. Germline V gives CDR1 SGHRS, CDR2 YFSETQ. The CDR3 spells CASSLGGSSGNTIYF. In nucleotides, the CDR3 is TGCGCCAGCAGCTTGGGGGGCTCCTCTGGAAACACCATATATTTT.

The chain links TRBV7-9 to TRBJ2-7; a possible D gene is TRBD2 (5 bases). CDR3 size: 11 residues. V gave up 4 bases and J gave up 6 bases, with 7 bases separating them. Germline-derived CDR1 and CDR2 are SEHNR and FQNEAQ (reference sequence). CDR3 sequence (DNA): TGTGCCAGCAGCTCGGAGGTCGAGCAGTACTTC. Translating it yields CASSSEVEQYF.

The chain uses TRBV29-1 and TRBJ2-5; 7 bases match TRBD2. The V and J ends lost 7 bases and 1 base, in that order; junction bases with no gene match: 18. The CDR3 sequence is 17 residues long. The V gene's germline CDR1 is SQVTM and CDR2 ANQGSEA. DNA of the CDR3: TGCAGCGCCTTGATAGAGGGGCTAGCGGCCCTCCAAGAGACCCAGTACTTC. This sequence encodes CSALIEGLAALQETQYF.

The rearrangement links TRBV30 to TRBJ2-2, with 9 positions matching TRBD2. The CDR3 runs 16 residues. CDR1 is GTSNPN and CDR2 is SVGIG in the germline V gene (reference sequence). The ends lost 3 bases at V and 5 bases at J; junction bases unmatched: 10. CDR3 DNA sequence: TGTGCCTGGAGGGGCCTAGCGGGATCTAGTACCGGGGAGCTGTTTTTT. Protein product: CAWRGLAGSSTGELFF.

The chain is built from TRBV18 and TRBJ2-7; 13 nucleotides line up with TRBD2. With V trimmed by 6 bases and J by 4 bases, 9 bases remained unmatched. CDR1 and CDR2 (germline): KGHSH, LQKENI. The CDR3 consists of 16 residues. CDR3 nucleotides: TGTGCCAGCTCCATAAGGACTAGCGGGAGTTTGTACGAGCAGTACTTC. It codes for CASSIRTSGSLYEQYF.

This clone turned up a few times. The chain recombines TRBV4-3 with TRBJ2-1; weak D call: TRBD1 (6 bases). The CDR3 runs 15 residues. Between the trimmed V and J ends, which lost 0 bases and 12 bases, there was a span of 18 bases. Germline assignment: CDR1 LGHNA and CDR2 YSLEER. The CDR3 sequence: CASSQEGGQINRQFF. In DNA, the CDR3 is TGCGCCAGCAGCCAAGAAGGGGGACAAATCAATCGGCAGTTCTTC.

This clone has just one count. The gene calls are TRBV28 and TRBJ1-2; 7 bases line up with TRBD1. V lost 2 bases, J lost 3 bases, and 3 bases stayed unmatched. The CDR3 length is 14 residues. Germline CDR1 is MDHEN and CDR2 is SYDVKM. The CDR3 is CASSLQGVDYGYTF. CDR3 in DNA: TGTGCCAGCAGTTTACAGGGGGTGGACTATGGCTACACCTTC.

The chain employs TRBV6-5 and TRBJ1-6; the D is unclear. The V end lost 6 bases, the J end lost 4 bases, and 10 bases lay between the germline ends. Per germline, CDR1 MNHEY and CDR2 SVGAGI. The CDR3 totals 14 residues. CDR3 residues: CASRRGGYNSPLHF. Here the CDR3 DNA reads TGTGCCAGCAGGCGAGGCGGATATAATTCACCCCTCCACTTT.

This chain connects TRBV5-1 to TRBJ2-1; possible D gene TRBD1, 6 bases. This CDR3 is 11 amino acids long. The V and J ends lost 5 bases and 7 bases respectively, with 7 bases between them. Germline CDR1 reads SGHRS; CDR2 reads YFSETQ. CDR3 nucleotide sequence: TGCGCCAGCAGTAGGGGGAATGAGCAGTTCTTC. Translation: CASSRGNEQFF.

The chain links TRBV6-2 or TRBV6-3 to TRBJ2-7, with 12 nucleotides matching TRBD2. The germline CDR1 and CDR2 sequences are MNHEY and SVGEGT. V shed 5 bases, J shed 4 bases, and the junction held 3 bases outside the gene matches. CDR3 length: 14 amino acids. The CDR3 spells CASSRTSGIYEQYF. The CDR3 region has the DNA TGTGCCAGCAGTCGGACTAGCGGGATTTACGAGCAGTACTTC.

The chain joins TRBV6-6 to TRBJ2-5, with TRBD2 matching 10 bases. Germline lookup yields CDR1 MNHNY and CDR2 SVGAGI (reference sequence). This CDR3 spans 15 amino acids. Trimming took 6 bases from V and 5 from J; bases not matched to a gene: 9. CDR3 amino acids: CASRSGRAYLETQYF. CDR3 DNA: TGTGCCAGCAGGAGCGGGAGGGCCTACTTGGAGACCCAGTACTTC.

The sample holds one count of this clone. The chain couples TRBV28 to TRBJ1-5, with 7 positions matching TRBD1. This CDR3 region has 13 residues. Germline-derived CDR1 and CDR2 are MDHEN and SYDVKM. Losses at the gene ends were 6 bases for V and 7 bases for J; bases not matched to a gene: 6. The CDR3 reads CASRTGSEQPQHF. CDR3 DNA sequence: TGTGCCAGCAGGACAGGGTCTGAACAGCCCCAGCATTTT.

J is TRBJ2-2 and V is TRBV7-9; 12 bases align to TRBD2. Per germline, CDR1 SEHNR and CDR2 FQNEAQ (reference sequence). Trimming at V came to 5 bases and at J to 5 bases, leaving 6 bases not matched to a gene. This CDR3 region has 16 residues. CDR3 loop: CASSRRTSGKTGELFF. Written as DNA, the CDR3 is TGTGCCAGCAGCCGGAGGACTAGCGGGAAGACCGGGGAGCTGTTTTTT.

The chain employs TRBV2 and TRBJ2-7; 11 bases fit TRBD1. Germline V gene lookup returns CDR1 SNHLY and CDR2 FYNNEI. CDR3 length: 15 amino acids. With 4 bases clipped from V and 0 bases from J, the junction kept 2 bases outside the gene matches. CDR3 amino acids: CASSAGQGASYEQYF. CDR3 nucleotides: TGTGCCAGCAGTGCCGGACAGGGGGCCTCCTACGAGCAGTACTTC.

This chain joins TRBV3-1 (or the pseudogene TRBV3-2) and TRBJ2-1; D possibly corresponds to TRBD2 (7 bases). Germline V lookup: CDR1 LGHDT, CDR2 YNNKEL (reference sequence). Trimming stripped 8 bases from V and 14 bases from J, with 19 bases between. This CDR3 has 12 residues. CDR3 DNA sequence: TGTGCCAGCTCGAGGGGGGGAGGGCGGAAGTTCTTC. This gives the protein CASSRGGGRKFF.